One and the same sample provided the 17 T cell receptor beta chains below, sequenced in a study of PD-1 blockade in classical Hodgkin lymphoma. The patients all showed relapse after autologous stem cell transplantation, while their brentuximab vedotin exposure varied. The data were produced by immunoSEQ multiplex PCR, yet TCRdb's version contains in-frame clones alone and is incomplete. The table shows tens of thousands of clones, with over 55% occurring only once. The source was peripheral blood mononuclear cells (PBMCs), collected at baseline. Receptors originate from a human donor with classical Hodgkin lymphoma.

The chain has TRBV27 and TRBJ1-1; D not certain. CDR3 length: 13 amino acids. V was trimmed by 8 bases and J by 0 bases, leaving 10 bases between them. Germline-derived CDR1 and CDR2 are MNHEY and SMNVEV (reference sequence). The CDR3 DNA reads TGTGCCAGCTTAGGCGGCCTGAACACTGAAGCTTTCTTT. Its protein is CASLGGLNTEAFF.

There are a few counts of this clone. The chain combines TRBV30 with TRBJ1-5; the D gene is possibly TRBD1 (5 bases). V shed 0 bases and J shed 8 bases, with 11 bases lying between them. Germline V lookup: CDR1 GTSNPN, CDR2 SVGIG (reference sequence). The CDR3 consists of 13 residues. CDR3 bases: TGTGCCTGGAGTGTTGGGGGAAGGGAGCCCCAGCATTTT. Amino acids: CAWSVGGREPQHF.

To note about this clone: The identical CDR3 is also encoded by other nucleotide sequences in the sample. The chain carries TRBV27 and TRBJ1-5, with D possibly matching TRBD1 (6 bases). Trimming took off 5 bases at V and 1 base at J, with 9 bases between the two ends. Germline assignment: CDR1 MNHEY and CDR2 SMNVEV (reference sequence). The length of the CDR3 is 14 residues. This chain's CDR3 is CASSHRDSNQPQHF. The CDR3 nucleotides read TGTGCCAGCAGTCACAGGGACAGCAATCAGCCCCAGCATTTT.

Regarding this clone: A much larger clone lies one base from this, so it may be a read error. Other DNA variants within this sample encode the same CDR3. The chain joins TRBV7-9 to TRBJ2-2; D is possibly TRBD2 (5 bases). This CDR3 has 12 residues. CDR1 is SEHNR and CDR2 is FQNEAQ in the germline V gene (reference sequence). The CDR3 DNA is TGTGCCAGCAGCCCCGACCCCGGGGAGCTATTTTTT. Its protein product is CASSPDPGELFF. Full variable domain (remainder filled in from reference TRBV7-9 and TRBJ2-2): DTGVSQNPRHKITKRGQNVTFRCDPISEHNRLYWYRQTLGQGPEFLTYFQNEAQLEKSRLLSDRFSAERPKGSFSTLEIQRTEQGDSAMYLCASSPDPGELFFGEGSRLTVL.

The chain is built from TRBV6-1 and TRBJ2-7; TRBD2 aligns across 7 bases. The CDR3 loop spans 15 amino acids. V lost 0 bases, J lost 5 bases, and 7 bases stayed unmatched. Germline values: CDR1 MNHNS, CDR2 SASEGT. The CDR3 sequence: CASSEAAGRGHEQYF. For the CDR3, the DNA is TGTGCCAGCAGTGAAGCGGCGGGGAGGGGCCACGAGCAGTACTTC.

The sample holds a few counts of this clone. The chain joins TRBV29-1 to TRBJ2-7, with TRBD1 as a possible D gene (5 bases). Germline CDR1 is SQVTM and CDR2 is ANQGSEA. The CDR3 consists of 16 residues. Trimming cost V 1 base and J 5 bases, with 21 bases left between them. CDR3 coding DNA: TGCAGCGTTGAAGTTGTGAGTGGTCAGGGAATTGACGAGCAGTACTTC. Translated: CSVEVVSGQGIDEQYF.

V is TRBV11-2 and J is TRBJ1-1; weak D call: TRBD1 (5 bases). Between the trimmed V and J ends, which lost 6 bases and 4 bases, there was a span of 21 bases. The CDR3 consists of 16 residues. The V gene's germline CDR1 is SGHAT and CDR2 FQNNGV. The CDR3 DNA reads as TGTGCCAGCAGATCAAGTCTGCGGGGGGAAGGCACTGAAGCTTTCTTT. Its translation is CASRSSLRGEGTEAFF.

This chain connects TRBV7-9 to TRBJ2-6, with D hard to call. Per the germline V gene, CDR1 is SEHNR and CDR2 is FQNEAQ (reference sequence). There are 18 residues in the CDR3. With 5 bases removed from V and 4 bases from J, the gap between germline ends came to 21 bases. The CDR3 nucleotides read TGTGCCAGCAGCACGCGCGGACCCGAAGTCAGCGGGGCCAACGTCCTGACTTTC. Protein: CASSTRGPEVSGANVLTF.

The chain uses TRBV27 and TRBJ1-4; D gene ambiguous. The CDR3 extends over 17 amino acids. The germline V gene encodes CDR1 MNHEY and CDR2 SMNVEV (reference sequence). V was shortened by 2 bases and J by 0 bases, with 13 bases between the two germline ends. CDR3 region: CASSLAQNPTTNEKLFF. The CDR3 nucleotides are TGTGCCAGCAGTTTAGCACAGAACCCCACAACTAATGAAAAACTGTTTTTT.

In its sample, this clone was seen a few times. Other nucleotide sequences from this sample produce the same CDR3. The genes are TRBV28 and TRBJ1-1; D not certain. Between the trimmed V and J ends, which lost 3 bases and 1 base, there was a span of 6 bases. From germline, CDR1 is MDHEN and CDR2 SYDVKM. This CDR3 contains 13 residues. CDR3 sequence reads: CASSFVRNTEAFF. CDR3 DNA sequence: TGTGCCAGCAGTTTTGTGAGGAACACTGAAGCTTTCTTT.

This clone is judged medium-sized (0.01 to 0.1%). Other DNA sequences of this sample code for an identical CDR3. V is TRBV7-9 and J is TRBJ1-1; the D gene is possibly TRBD1 (6 bases). From germline, CDR1 is SEHNR and CDR2 FQNEAQ (reference sequence). The CDR3 loop spans 14 amino acids. V was shortened by 2 bases and J by 1 base, with 8 bases between the two germline ends. The CDR3: CASSLQGPNTEAFF. The CDR3 DNA follows: TGTGCCAGCAGCTTACAGGGGCCGAACACTGAAGCTTTCTTT. Full variable domain (rest looked up from reference TRBV7-9 and TRBJ1-1): DTGVSQNPRHKITKRGQNVTFRCDPISEHNRLYWYRQTLGQGPEFLTYFQNEAQLEKSRLLSDRFSAERPKGSFSTLEIQRTEQGDSAMYLCASSLQGPNTEAFFGQGTRLTVV.

This sequence joins TRBV18 and TRBJ2-1, with 10 bases that match TRBD2. CDR3 size: 15 residues. V lost 3 bases and J lost 7; bases outside the gene matches: 6. Germline CDR1 is KGHSH and CDR2 is LQKENI. The CDR3 DNA reads TGTGCCAGCTCACCGGGGAGCGGGAGGGGGAATGAGCAGTTCTTC. Protein sequence: CASSPGSGRGNEQFF.

The rearrangement joins TRBV27 to TRBJ2-3, with D uncertain. The CDR3 runs to 14 residues. The V and J ends lost 6 bases and 1 base respectively, with 11 bases between them. Germline V gene lookup returns CDR1 MNHEY and CDR2 SMNVEV (reference sequence). Written as DNA, the CDR3 is TGTGCCAGCAGCCGCCTCGCGGGCACAGATACGCAGTATTTT. This sequence encodes CASSRLAGTDTQYF.

This clone was seen once. The V call is TRBV7-9, the J call TRBJ2-3; D is perhaps TRBD1 (6 bases). Germline CDR1 is SEHNR and CDR2 is FQNEAQ (reference sequence). The CDR3 spans 14 residues. V was clipped by 4 bases and J by 8 bases, with 16 bases between them. As DNA, the CDR3 is TGTGCCAGCAGCTCAACCACAGGGCGGAGTACGCAGTATTTT. This codes for CASSSTTGRSTQYF.

The rearrangement uses TRBV5-4 and TRBJ2-5; D is possibly TRBD2 (6 bases). Germline loops: CDR1 SGHNT, CDR2 YYREEE (reference sequence). This CDR3 has 13 amino acids. V lost 1 base and J 4 bases, leaving 8 bases between the germline ends. CDR3 coding DNA: TGTGCCAGCAGCTTGTGGGGGGTAGAGACCCAGTACTTC. Translated: CASSLWGVETQYF. The full variable domain, rest sourced from reference TRBV5-4 and TRBJ2-5, is ETGVTQSPTHLIKTRGQQVTLRCSSQSGHNTVSWYQQALGQGPQFIFQYYREEENGRGNFPPRFSGLQFPNYSSELNVNALELDDSALYLCASSLWGVETQYFGPGTRLLVL.

The chain carries TRBV4-3 and TRBJ1-4; D unclear. The germline V gene encodes CDR1 LGHNA and CDR2 YSLEER. The CDR3 sequence is 14 residues long. V was cut by 0 bases and J by 8 bases, with 10 bases left in between. CDR3 sequence: CASSQERLREKLFF. CDR3 DNA sequence: TGCGCCAGCAGCCAAGAGAGGTTGCGCGAAAAACTGTTTTTT.

The rearrangement links TRBV27 to TRBJ1-2; the match to TRBD1 covers 7 bases. J was trimmed by 8 bases and V by 0 bases; bases with no gene match: 6. The germline gives CDR1 MNHEY, CDR2 SMNVEV (reference sequence). This CDR3 comprises 14 residues. CDR3 nucleotides: TGTGCCAGCAGTTTATCTCGGACAGGAACCGGCTACACCTTC. This codes for CASSLSRTGTGYTF.